These 31 T cell receptor beta chains share one sample of origin, sequenced in a study of blood T cell repertoires in COVID-19. Generated by immunoSEQ multiplex PCR, the TCRdb table keeps only in-frame clones and is missing some. The sample includes hundreds of thousands of clones, around 85% of them seen just once. Sequenced sample: PBMCs or T cells enriched from blood (not recorded which). These receptors all stem from a woman aged 50 to 60 who had recovered from COVID-19.

The chain uses TRBV30 and TRBJ2-4; tentatively, D is TRBD1 (5 bases). This CDR3 is 17 amino acids long. V lost 2 bases and J 0 bases, leaving 17 bases between the germline ends. Germline V gene lookup returns CDR1 GTSNPN and CDR2 SVGIG (reference sequence). This chain's CDR3 is CAWSPGPSDLAKNIQYF. In DNA form, the CDR3 reads TGTGCCTGGAGTCCAGGGCCGAGTGATCTAGCCAAAAACATTCAGTACTTC.

This chain joins TRBV3-1 (or the pseudogene TRBV3-2) and TRBJ2-5, with 7 bases lining up with TRBD2. Losses at the gene ends were 1 base for V and 3 bases for J; bases not matched to a gene: 17. CDR3 length: 19 residues. Germline CDR1 reads LGHDT; CDR2 reads YNNKEL (reference sequence). The chain's CDR3 is CASSQVFNPAGVVEETQYF. The CDR3 region has the DNA TGTGCCAGCAGCCAAGTTTTCAATCCCGCGGGGGTTGTAGAAGAGACCCAGTACTTC.

This clone was recorded once. The chain has TRBV6-5 and TRBJ1-5, with 9 bases fitting TRBD1. This CDR3 has 15 residues. Trimming at V came to 6 bases and at J to 2 bases, leaving 5 bases not matched to a gene. Germline V lookup: CDR1 MNHEY, CDR2 SVGAGI. Here the CDR3 reads CASRGTGLGNQPQHF. The DNA for the CDR3 is TGTGCCAGCAGAGGGACAGGGTTAGGCAATCAGCCCCAGCATTTT.

This clone was counted many times. This chain links TRBV7-2 with TRBJ2-1, with D perhaps TRBD1 (5 bases). Germline V gene data show CDR1 as SGHTA and CDR2 as FQGNSA. The CDR3 spans 13 residues. The V end lost 1 base, the J end lost 6 bases, and 7 bases lay between the germline ends. The CDR3 nucleotides read TGTGCCAGCAGCTTAGACAGGAGCAATGAGCAGTTCTTC. Amino acid sequence: CASSLDRSNEQFF.

V usage is TRBV11-2 and J usage is TRBJ1-3, with D possibly TRBD1 on 5 matching bases. Germline V gene data show CDR1 as SGHAT and CDR2 as FQNNGV. Trimming removed 5 bases at V and 3 bases at J, with 14 bases between. The CDR3 is 15 residues long. CDR3 sequence (DNA): TGTGCCAGCAGCCTGGACATAGGGGATGGAAACACCATATATTTT. This translates into CASSLDIGDGNTIYF.

This chain joins TRBV4-1 and TRBJ1-1; possibly TRBD1 for D (6 bases). Germline values: CDR1 MGHRA, CDR2 YSYEKL. The CDR3 is 13 residues long. With 7 bases removed from V and 3 bases from J, the gap between germline ends came to 12 bases. Here the CDR3 reads CASTLGGDTEAFF. DNA of the CDR3: TGCGCCAGCACCCTAGGGGGGGACACTGAAGCTTTCTTT.

The CDR3 region has the DNA TGTGCCAGCAGTAGGACTAGCGGGAGTGCCTACGAGCAGTACTTC. Amino acid sequence: CASSRTSGSAYEQYF. The chain is built from TRBV6-2 or TRBV6-3 and TRBJ2-7; 13 bases are a match to TRBD2. Germline lookup yields CDR1 MNHEY and CDR2 SVGEGT. Unmatched junction bases numbered 3, after V lost 5 bases and J lost 2 bases. This CDR3 region has 15 residues.

V and J are TRBV19 and TRBJ1-5; TRBD1 matches 7 bases. Losses at the gene ends were 6 bases for V and 2 bases for J; bases not matched to a gene: 10. Germline CDR1 is LNHDA and CDR2 is SQIVND (reference sequence). This CDR3 is built from 16 residues. The DNA for the CDR3 is TGTGCCAGTAGGGCACCAGGGGGTGGGGGCAATCAGCCCCAGCATTTT. Translation: CASRAPGGGGNQPQHF.

The chain couples TRBV10-3 to TRBJ1-1; D might be TRBD1 (6 bases). Trimming shortened V by 5 bases and J by 1 base, and 14 bases separated the two germline ends. The CDR3 loop spans 15 amino acids. The germline V gene has CDR1 ENHRY and CDR2 SYGVKD. The CDR3 loop reads CAISHDTGWNTEAFF. The CDR3 nucleotides read TGTGCCATCAGTCATGACACAGGGTGGAACACTGAAGCTTTCTTT.

This chain links TRBV3-1 (or the pseudogene TRBV3-2) with TRBJ2-3, with 9 bases aligning to TRBD2. Losses at the gene ends were 1 base for V and 2 bases for J; bases not matched to a gene: 10. CDR3 size: 18 residues. Germline lookup yields CDR1 LGHDT and CDR2 YNNKEL (reference sequence). The CDR3, as DNA: TGTGCCAGCAGCCAAGGGTGTCTAGCGGGAACCTTCACAGATACGCAGTATTTT. Translation gives CASSQGCLAGTFTDTQYF.

V usage is TRBV4-3 and J usage is TRBJ1-6; D remains ambiguous. The V gene's germline CDR1 is LGHNA and CDR2 YSLEER. The CDR3 is 16 amino acids. Deletions cut 1 base from V and 10 bases from J, with 17 bases between. The DNA for the CDR3 is TGCGCCAGCAGCCAAGTTCATGAGGCCCCTGGATCACCCCTCCACTTT. Translating it yields CASSQVHEAPGSPLHF.

The chain employs TRBV19 and TRBJ2-5; TRBD2 agrees at 11 bases. The CDR3 loop spans 15 amino acids. J lost 2 bases, V lost 8 bases, and 7 bases had no gene match. Germline loops: CDR1 LNHDA, CDR2 SQIVND (reference sequence). The CDR3 region is CASASTSGRQETQYF. DNA of the CDR3: TGTGCCAGTGCGTCCACTAGCGGGAGACAAGAGACCCAGTACTTC.

Points on this clone: The junction does not match germline at one end; this may be a read error. Other nucleotide sequences from this sample produce the same CDR3. V and J are TRBV27 and TRBJ2-2, with D maybe TRBD2 (5 bases). This CDR3 contains 14 residues. Germline V gene data show CDR1 as MNHEY and CDR2 as SMNVEV (reference sequence). This CDR3 reads CASSFPRGTGELFF. CDR3 DNA: TGCGCCAGCAGCTTCCCCCGAGGGACCGGGGAGCTGTTTTTT.

The chain joins TRBV28 to TRBJ2-4, with 7 bases matching TRBD1. The CDR3 sequence is 15 residues long. Trimming cost V 3 bases and J 2 bases; bases outside gene matches: 4. Germline-derived CDR1 and CDR2 are MDHEN and SYDVKM. CDR3 sequence reads: CASSFPGGTKNIQYF. The CDR3 DNA reads TGTGCCAGCAGTTTTCCAGGGGGAACCAAAAACATTCAGTACTTC.

This clone was counted between two and nine times. The gene calls are TRBV19 and TRBJ2-3; 16 bases are a match to TRBD2. Germline CDR1 reads LNHDA; CDR2 reads SQIVND (reference sequence). The J segment lost 3 bases and the V segment lost 3 bases, leaving 12 bases of the junction unmatched. This CDR3 region has 20 residues. The CDR3 spells CASSIAGTSGGARETDTQYF. DNA for the CDR3: TGTGCCAGTAGTATCGCCGGGACTAGCGGGGGGGCGAGAGAGACAGATACGCAGTATTTT.

This chain connects TRBV28 to TRBJ1-2, with D maybe TRBD1 (5 bases). Germline values: CDR1 MDHEN, CDR2 SYDVKM. This CDR3 comprises 15 residues. With 6 bases removed from V and 0 bases from J, the gap between germline ends came to 14 bases. The CDR3 nucleotides are TGTGCCAGCAGGGTAGCGGGGACCTCTAACTATGGCTACACCTTC. Protein: CASRVAGTSNYGYTF.

The V call is TRBV30, the J call TRBJ2-2; no clear D. The CDR3 totals 13 residues. Germline V gene sequence: CDR1 GTSNPN, CDR2 SVGIG (reference sequence). V shed 2 bases and J shed 5 bases, with 9 bases lying between them. CDR3 DNA: TGTGCCTGGAGTTACAGTGGAACCGGGGAGCTGTTTTTT. This codes for CAWSYSGTGELFF.

This chain joins TRBV7-9 and TRBJ2-5; maybe TRBD1 (5 bases). V was clipped by 4 bases and J by 5 bases, with 20 bases between them. The CDR3 sequence is 16 residues long. Germline V gene lookup returns CDR1 SEHNR and CDR2 FQNEAQ (reference sequence). CDR3 residues: CASSSVSGPKGETQYF. Written as DNA, the CDR3 is TGTGCCAGCAGCTCGGTATCCGGGCCCAAGGGGGAGACCCAGTACTTC.

The CDR3 DNA follows: TGTGCCAGCAGCTTAAACAGGGGTGAAAAACTGTTTTTT. Translated: CASSLNRGEKLFF. The chain links TRBV11-2 to TRBJ1-4, with TRBD1 matching over 7 bases. This CDR3 region has 13 residues. The germline CDR1 and CDR2 sequences are SGHAT and FQNNGV. Unmatched junction bases numbered 1, after V lost 2 bases and J lost 7 bases.

The rearrangement uses TRBV12-3 or TRBV12-4 and TRBJ1-4; no firm D call. The CDR3 consists of 12 residues. The germline V and J ends were trimmed by 3 bases and 7 bases, with 6 bases remaining between them. The CDR3 here is CASSFSGEKLFF. The CDR3 DNA sequence: TGTGCCAGCAGTTTTAGCGGTGAAAAACTGTTTTTT.

This chain connects TRBV9 to TRBJ2-5, with D unresolved. Looked up from germline, CDR1 is SGDLS and CDR2 is YYNGEE. The CDR3 is made up of 15 amino acids. With 0 bases removed from V and 1 base from J, the gap between germline ends came to 10 bases. Here the CDR3 DNA reads TGTGCCAGCAGCGTAGGTTTACAGATCCAAGAGACCCAGTACTTC. It specifies CASSVGLQIQETQYF.

This chain uses TRBV7-9 with TRBJ1-5, with D uncertain. Trimming cost V 5 bases and J 4 bases, with 18 bases left between them. Germline CDR1 reads SEHNR; CDR2 reads FQNEAQ (reference sequence). The CDR3 is made up of 16 amino acids. The CDR3 bases are TGTGCCAGCAGCCGCTCGGAGCCCGGTGGAAATCAGCCCCAGCATTTT. It encodes CASSRSEPGGNQPQHF.

This rearrangement joins TRBV6-6 to TRBJ2-7; 10 bases line up with TRBD2. There are 14 residues in the CDR3. V lost 2 bases and J lost 3; bases outside the gene matches: 1. The germline CDR1 and CDR2 sequences are MNHNY and SVGAGI (reference sequence). CDR3 residues: CASSYGTSVYEQYF. The DNA for the CDR3 is TGTGCCAGCAGTTACGGGACTAGCGTCTACGAGCAGTACTTC.

V is TRBV28 and J is TRBJ1-1; 8 bases are shared with TRBD1. The CDR3 is 14 amino acids. With 6 bases clipped from V and 2 bases from J, the junction kept 5 bases outside the gene matches. Germline CDR1 is MDHEN and CDR2 is SYDVKM. In DNA, the CDR3 is TGTGCCAGCAGCGACGACAGGGGTAACACTGAAGCTTTCTTT. It encodes CASSDDRGNTEAFF.

The chain couples TRBV10-3 to TRBJ2-7, with D possibly TRBD2 on 6 matching bases. CDR3 length equals 14 residues. CDR1 ENHRY and CDR2 SYGVKD come from the germline V gene. The ends were cut back, 7 bases at V and 0 bases at J, with 13 bases in the middle. DNA of the CDR3: TGTGCCATCATGAAGGGACTTAACTCCTACGAGCAGTACTTC. Translation: CAIMKGLNSYEQYF.

The chain couples TRBV30 to TRBJ1-2; 8 nucleotides match TRBD1. Germline V gene data show CDR1 as GTSNPN and CDR2 as SVGIG (reference sequence). After removal of 7 bases from V and 5 bases from J, the junction contained 9 bases not matched to a gene. The CDR3 loop spans 13 amino acids. The CDR3 protein is CASTRGTGYGYTF. The CDR3 bases are TGTGCCTCAACTCGCGGGACAGGATATGGCTACACCTTC.

The chain uses TRBV4-2 and TRBJ2-7, with no clear D. In germline, CDR1 is LGHNA, CDR2 YNFKEQ. V gave up 0 bases and J gave up 3 bases, with 12 bases separating them. The CDR3 is made up of 15 amino acids. As DNA, the CDR3 is TGTGCCAGCAGCCAAGATATGGGCAGCTACTACGAGCAGTACTTC. Amino acids: CASSQDMGSYYEQYF.

This clone was observed once. The V gene is TRBV6-5, the J gene TRBJ2-1; TRBD2 matches at 11 bases. This CDR3 has 15 residues. The germline CDR1 and CDR2 sequences are MNHEY and SVGAGI. The J segment lost 9 bases and the V segment lost 2 bases, leaving 6 bases of the junction unmatched. CDR3 bases: TGTGCCAGCAGTTACCCACTAGCGGGAGTCGGTGAGCAGTTCTTC. This sequence encodes CASSYPLAGVGEQFF.

The V gene is TRBV11-2, the J gene TRBJ2-3, with 11 bases matching TRBD1. Germline V CDR1 and CDR2: SGHAT, FQNNGV. The V gene end was trimmed by 5 bases and the J gene end by 6 bases; junction bases not matched to a gene: 10. This CDR3 has 16 amino acids. The CDR3 protein is CASSRGLGQGEDTQYF. The CDR3 nucleotides are TGTGCCAGCAGCCGAGGGTTGGGACAGGGGGAGGATACGCAGTATTTT. Full variable domain (missing parts from reference TRBV11-2 and TRBJ2-3): EAGVAQSPRYKIIEKRQSVAFWCNPISGHATLYWYQQILGQGPKLLIQFQNNGVVDDSQLPKDRFSAERLKGVDSTLKIQPAKLEDSAVYLCASSRGLGQGEDTQYFGPGTRLTVL.

The genes are TRBV9 and TRBJ1-2; possible D gene TRBD1, 6 bases. This CDR3 contains 13 residues. CDR1 and CDR2 (germline): SGDLS, YYNGEE. Trimming took 4 bases from V and 8 from J, leaving 15 bases between them. The CDR3 DNA sequence: TGTGCCAGCAGCCCCCGGGGGGCCTTCGGCTACACCTTC. It yields the protein CASSPRGAFGYTF.

J is TRBJ1-4 and V is TRBV5-1; no reliable D call. CDR3 length: 17 amino acids. Per germline, CDR1 SGHRS and CDR2 YFSETQ. The V end lost 0 bases, the J end lost 0 bases, and 12 bases lay between the germline ends. CDR3 coding DNA: TGCGCCAGCAGCTTGGAAGTCGGCGGTACAACTAATGAAAAACTGTTTTTT. Translating it yields CASSLEVGGTTNEKLFF.